This TCR beta chain was sequenced for a study of human T cells and chemical hapten exposure. Study-wide results and caveats: TCRs at a frequency above 1 in 1000 stayed unchanged with DPC sensitization.

Germline CDR1 is SEHNR and CDR2 is FQNEAQ (reference sequence). The CDR3 extends over 14 amino acids. V was pared by 4 bases and J by 3 bases, with 12 bases between. Time point: healthy volunteer bleed at 2 weeks. The authors extracted total RNA from unfractionated whole blood. This clonotype appeared many times. Antigen specificity is unknown. The study's library attached unique molecular identifiers to single cDNA molecules. TCRdb fed the RACE reads into MiXCR, producing one record per CDR3 protein. Among over 45,000 distinct CDR3 sequences listed, about 3.9% were seen once. The chain couples TRBV7-9 to TRBJ2-5; D might be TRBD2 (6 bases). The specimen sequenced was whole blood. The receptor's source is a female donor in good health. Some clones in this sample may be carry-over from other donors' samples. The chain's CDR3 is CASSSSWGEETQYF. The CDR3 DNA reads as TGTGCCAGCAGCTCCAGCTGGGGGGAAGAGACCCAGTACTTC.